This passage covers 6 T cell receptor beta chains from one sample sequenced in a study of shared clonotypes between healthy human individuals. Positive CCR7 selection of CD45RO-negative cells yielded the naive CD8 cells, and terminally differentiated effector memory CD45RA+ cells were excluded. Repertoires were generated with immunoSEQ multiplex PCR, while TCRdb's copy carries only in-frame clones and drops some. Of about 680,000 clones in the sample, about 90% were seen once. The sample taken for sequencing was naive CD8+ T cells sorted from blood. Every receptor here comes from a young man in good health.

This chain links TRBV7-9 with TRBJ2-5; tentatively, D is TRBD1 (6 bases). Germline values: CDR1 SEHNR, CDR2 FQNEAQ (reference sequence). Trimming stripped 5 bases from V and 0 bases from J, with 7 bases between. The length of the CDR3 is 13 residues. The CDR3 reads CASSRDNQETQYF. CDR3 bases: TGTGCCAGCAGCCGGGACAACCAAGAGACCCAGTACTTC.

The V and J genes are TRBV18 and TRBJ2-2; 9 nucleotides align to TRBD2. The CDR3 totals 18 residues. CDR1 and CDR2 (germline): KGHSH, LQKENI. Trimming took 3 bases from V and 0 from J; bases not matched to a gene: 8. In nucleotides, the CDR3 is TGTGCCAGCTCACCCAGACTAGCGGAAGACTCGAACACCGGGGAGCTGTTTTTT. It translates to CASSPRLAEDSNTGELFF. The whole variable domain, filled in from reference TRBV18 and TRBJ2-2, reads NAGVMQNPRHLVRRRGQEARLRCSPMKGHSHVYWYRQLPEEGLKFMVYLQKENIIDESGMPKERFSAEFPKEGPSILRIQQVVRGDSAAYFCASSPRLAEDSNTGELFFGEGSRLTVL.

The chain is built from TRBV4-3 and TRBJ2-7, with no clear D. There are 13 residues in the CDR3. The ends were cut back, 1 base at V and 3 bases at J, with 7 bases in the middle. In germline, CDR1 is LGHNA, CDR2 YSLEER. CDR3 sequence reads: CASSQGYGYEQYF. As DNA, the CDR3 is TGCGCCAGCAGCCAAGGCTACGGCTACGAGCAGTACTTC.

This sequence joins TRBV4-2 and TRBJ2-2; the D call may be TRBD1 or TRBD2 (5 bases each). Trimming took 4 bases from V and 5 from J, leaving 14 bases between them. The CDR3 extends over 15 amino acids. Looked up from germline, CDR1 is LGHNA and CDR2 is YNFKEQ. The CDR3 here is CASSLRLGETGELFF. CDR3 coding DNA: TGTGCCAGCAGCCTTCGTCTAGGGGAGACCGGGGAGCTGTTTTTT.

The chain joins TRBV11-1 to TRBJ1-2; no clear D. Germline CDR1 reads SGHAT; CDR2 reads FQDESV (reference sequence). The CDR3 runs to 11 residues. The V end was cut by 1 base, the J end by 6 bases, with 3 bases between. The CDR3 region is CASSLDHGYTF. CDR3 sequence (DNA): TGTGCCAGCAGCTTAGATCATGGCTACACCTTC.

The chain joins TRBV7-9 to TRBJ2-5; 12 nucleotides line up with TRBD1. The CDR3 totals 16 residues. The V segment lost 5 bases and the J segment 5 bases; nucleotides outside the gene matches: 9. Germline loops: CDR1 SEHNR, CDR2 FQNEAQ (reference sequence). CDR3 sequence (DNA): TGTGCCAGCAGCCAAATAACGGGACAGGGGGCTGAGACCCAGTACTTC. Translating gives CASSQITGQGAETQYF.